This record covers a single T cell receptor (beta chain). The CDR3 is made up of 18 amino acids. Germline CDR1 is MGHRA and CDR2 is YSYEKL. Trimming removed 4 bases at V and 1 base at J, with 22 bases between. This record comes from a study of blood T cell repertoires in COVID-19. Overall study context: Researchers got acute and convalescent COVID-19 samples from the United States, Italy and Spain. In each case, the material was cDNA or gDNA derived from T cells, B-cell-depleted T cells, or PBMCs.

Authors' processing steps: Researchers report that nucleated cell counts were estimated from reference gene primer amplification. Profiled with immunoSEQ multiplex PCR; TCRdb holds only in-frame clones, not every one. Clone size and the V and J calls come from that table; the DNA yielded D and trimming. The sample records about 140,000 clones, 75% to 85% being singletons. The chain recombines TRBV4-1 with TRBJ1-1, with a possible D match to TRBD1 (6 bases). The sample comprised peripheral blood. This clonotype was sampled from a man aged 65 to 85 who had recovered from COVID-19. The CDR3 spells CASSLIGGANQGNTEAFF. The DNA of the CDR3 is TGCGCCAGCAGCCTCATCGGGGGGGCTAACCAGGGGAACACTGAAGCTTTCTTT.